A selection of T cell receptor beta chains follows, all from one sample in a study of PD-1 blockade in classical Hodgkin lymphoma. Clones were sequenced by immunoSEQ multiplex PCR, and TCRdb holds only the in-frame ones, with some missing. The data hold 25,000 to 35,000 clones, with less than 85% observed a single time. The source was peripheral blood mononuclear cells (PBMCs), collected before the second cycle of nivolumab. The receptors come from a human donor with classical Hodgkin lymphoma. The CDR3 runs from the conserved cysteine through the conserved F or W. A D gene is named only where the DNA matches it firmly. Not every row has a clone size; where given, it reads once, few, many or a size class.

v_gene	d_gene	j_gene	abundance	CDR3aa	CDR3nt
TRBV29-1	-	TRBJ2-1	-	CSVLDRARGEQFF	TGCAGCGTTCTGGACAGGGCGCGGGGGGAGCAGTTCTTC
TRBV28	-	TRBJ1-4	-	CASRRARTNEKLFF	TGTGCCAGCAGGCGCGCGAGGACTAATGAAAAACTGTTTTTT
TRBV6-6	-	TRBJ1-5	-	CDEGNQPQHF	TGTGACGAGGGCAATCAGCCCCAGCATTTT
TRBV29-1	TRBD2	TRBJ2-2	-	CSVRREADTGELFF	TGCAGCGTACGACGGGAGGCCGACACCGGGGAGCTGTTTTTT
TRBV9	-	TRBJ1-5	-	CASSADGYSNQPQHF	TGTGCCAGCAGCGCAGACGGTTATAGCAATCAGCCCCAGCATTTT
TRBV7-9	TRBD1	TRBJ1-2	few	CASTKTGTANYGYTF	TGTGCCAGCACTAAAACCGGGACAGCTAACTATGGCTACACCTTC
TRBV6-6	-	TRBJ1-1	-	CASSYVEMNTEAFF	TGTGCCAGCAGTTACGTGGAAATGAACACTGAAGCTTTCTTT
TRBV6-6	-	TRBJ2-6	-	CASSFGTTGANVLTF	TGTGCCAGCAGTTTTGGGACAACTGGGGCCAACGTCCTGACTTTC
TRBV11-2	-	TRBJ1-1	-	CASSLGGRTEAFF	TGTGCCAGCAGCTTAGGCGGAAGGACTGAAGCTTTCTTT
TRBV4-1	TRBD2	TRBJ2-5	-	CASSPRLAGQETQYF	TGCGCCAGCAGCCCTCGACTAGCGGGGCAAGAGACCCAGTACTTC
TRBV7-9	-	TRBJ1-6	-	CASKEQGIHNSPLHF	TGTGCCAGCAAGGAGCAGGGGATCCATAATTCACCCCTCCACTTT
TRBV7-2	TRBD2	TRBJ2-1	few	CASSLLGSGSYNEQFF	TGTGCCAGCAGCTTATTAGGTAGCGGGAGCTATAATGAGCAGTTCTTC
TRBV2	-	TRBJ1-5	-	CASSDEGSQPQHF	TGTGCCAGCAGTGATGAGGGGAGTCAGCCCCAGCATTTT
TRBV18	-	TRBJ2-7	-	CASSRTVPGIKEYEQYF	TGTGCCAGCTCACGCACCGTTCCAGGAATAAAGGAGTACGAGCAGTACTTC
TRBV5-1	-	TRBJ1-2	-	CASSGSTRGAGYTF	TGCGCCAGCAGCGGTTCGACCCGGGGGGCTGGCTACACCTTC
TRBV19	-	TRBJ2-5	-	CASRLPRPQETQYF	TGTGCCAGCCGACTCCCGCGGCCTCAAGAGACCCAGTACTTC
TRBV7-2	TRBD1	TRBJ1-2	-	CASSTYRDRVVVDGYTF	TGTGCCAGCAGCACATACCGGGACAGGGTTGTAGTAGATGGCTACACCTTC
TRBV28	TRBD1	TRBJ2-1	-	CASSLTGGRVNEQFF	TGTGCCAGCAGTTTGACAGGGGGCAGGGTCAATGAGCAGTTCTTC
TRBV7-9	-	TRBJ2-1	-	CASSARTLKRVHGQFF	TGTGCCAGCAGCGCCCGAACTTTGAAGCGGGTTCATGGGCAGTTCTTC
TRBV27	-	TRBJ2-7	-	CASSLSTGTYEQYF	TGTGCCAGCAGTTTATCGACCGGAACCTACGAGCAGTACTTC
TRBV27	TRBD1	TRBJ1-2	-	CASSFVTGGYYGYTF	TGTGCCAGCAGTTTTGTTACAGGGGGTTACTATGGCTACACCTTC
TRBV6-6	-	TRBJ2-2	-	CASKEGAGNTGELFF	TGTGCCAGCAAAGAAGGGGCGGGCAACACCGGGGAGCTGTTTTTT
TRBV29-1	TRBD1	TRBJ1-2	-	CSVGGQARGYTF	TGCAGCGTAGGAGGACAGGCGAGGGGCTACACCTTC